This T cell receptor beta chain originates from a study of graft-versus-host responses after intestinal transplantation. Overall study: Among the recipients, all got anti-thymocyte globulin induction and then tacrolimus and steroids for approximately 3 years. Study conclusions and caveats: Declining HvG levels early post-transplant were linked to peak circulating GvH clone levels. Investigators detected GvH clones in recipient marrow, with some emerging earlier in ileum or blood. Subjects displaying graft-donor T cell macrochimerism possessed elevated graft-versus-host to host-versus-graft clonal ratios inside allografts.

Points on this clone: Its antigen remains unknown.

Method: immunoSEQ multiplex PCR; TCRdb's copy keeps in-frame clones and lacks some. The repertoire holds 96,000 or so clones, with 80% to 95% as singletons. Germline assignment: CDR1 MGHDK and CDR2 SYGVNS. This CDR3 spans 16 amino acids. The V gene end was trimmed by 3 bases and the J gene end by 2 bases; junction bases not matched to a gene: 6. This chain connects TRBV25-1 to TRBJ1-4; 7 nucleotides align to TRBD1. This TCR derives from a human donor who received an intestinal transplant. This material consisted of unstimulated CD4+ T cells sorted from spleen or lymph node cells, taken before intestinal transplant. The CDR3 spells CASSESQGVTNEKLFF. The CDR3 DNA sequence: TGTGCCAGCAGTGAGTCCCAGGGGGTTACTAATGAAAAACTGTTTTTT.